These T cell receptor beta chains were read from a single sample in a study of Tregs in tolerant kidney transplant recipients. Some clones are missing from TCRdb's copy, which holds only in-frame ones; the method was immunoSEQ multiplex PCR. Here the sample spans roughly 250,000 clones, 80% to 85% being singletons. The sample consisted of CD4+ T cells from blood. Source of these receptors: a human donor in good health. The CDR3 runs from the conserved cysteine through the conserved F or W. The D gene is left open where the match is weak. The size entry is marked missing in some rows and otherwise reads once, few, many or a size class.

size: NA; J: TRBJ2-3; length: 14; D: TRBD1; V: TRBV5-1; DNA: TGCGCCAGCAGCCGAGGACAGGGCCCAGATACGCAGTATTTT; CDR3: CASSRGQGPDTQYF
size: NA; J: TRBJ2-5; length: 15; D: TRBD1; V: TRBV19; DNA: TGTGCCAGTAGTTCGACCTCGACAGGGGATGGCGCCCAGTACTTC; CDR3: CASSSTSTGDGAQYF
size: NA; J: TRBJ1-6; length: 16; D: NA; V: TRBV6-1; DNA: TGTGCCAGCAGTGAAGCGCGCAGGAGGGTCCTTTCACCCCTCCACTTT; CDR3: CASSEARRRVLSPLHF
size: NA; J: TRBJ2-5; length: 18; D: TRBD2; V: TRBV11-2; DNA: TGTGCCAGCAGCTTTCCAACTAGCGGGGGTCCTGGCTGGGAGACCCAGTACTTC; CDR3: CASSFPTSGGPGWETQYF
size: once; J: TRBJ1-1; length: 14; D: TRBD1; V: TRBV19; DNA: TGTGCCAGTAGTCCCGACAGGGTCTTCACTGAAGCTTTCTTT; CDR3: CASSPDRVFTEAFF
size: few; J: TRBJ2-7; length: 15; D: TRBD2; V: TRBV4-1; DNA: TGCGCCAGCAGCCAGGAAGCGGGAGGATTGTACGAGCAGTACTTC; CDR3: CASSQEAGGLYEQYF
size: NA; J: TRBJ2-2; length: 16; D: NA; V: TRBV2; DNA: TGTGCCAGCACCCCCTTCGTTGGGACTTCCACCGGGGAGCTGTTTTTT; CDR3: CASTPFVGTSTGELFF
size: NA; J: TRBJ1-6; length: 15; D: NA; V: TRBV7-2; DNA: TGTGCCAGCAGCTTAGGAGGCGCCGGGACTTCACCCCTCCACTTT; CDR3: CASSLGGAGTSPLHF
size: NA; J: TRBJ2-7; length: 15; D: NA; V: TRBV6-1; DNA: TGTGCCAGCAGCGACGATATGCGGGGTCTCTACGAGCAGTACTTC; CDR3: CASSDDMRGLYEQYF
size: NA; J: TRBJ1-2; length: 13; D: NA; V: TRBV9; DNA: TGTGCCAGCAGCGCCCAGGGGTACTATGGCTACACCTTC; CDR3: CASSAQGYYGYTF
size: once; J: TRBJ2-5; length: 14; D: NA; V: TRBV11-2; DNA: TGTGCCAGCAGCTTAGGTGGGGGAGAGAAGACCCAGTACTTC; CDR3: CASSLGGGEKTQYF
size: once; J: TRBJ2-4; length: 17; D: NA; V: TRBV19; DNA: TGTGCCACCCAGGTAGAGGGGAGGAGTAACGCCAAAAACATTCAGTACTTC; CDR3: CATQVEGRSNAKNIQYF
size: few; J: TRBJ1-3; length: 14; D: NA; V: TRBV2; DNA: TGTGCCAGCACCTTCAGGGGCTCGAGAAACACCATATATTTT; CDR3: CASTFRGSRNTIYF
size: NA; J: TRBJ1-1; length: 12; D: NA; V: TRBV18; DNA: TGTGCCAGCTCACCACGATACACTGAAGCTTTCTTT; CDR3: CASSPRYTEAFF
size: NA; J: TRBJ1-2; length: 16; D: NA; V: TRBV6-5; DNA: TGTGCCAGCAGTTCCGGGACGGTACTCCTGAACTATGGCTACACCTTC; CDR3: CASSSGTVLLNYGYTF
size: NA; J: TRBJ1-5; length: 18; D: TRBD1; V: TRBV5-1; DNA: TGCGCCAGCAGCTTGGGGGCAGGGGGAGACGATAGCAATCAGCCCCAGCATTTT; CDR3: CASSLGAGGDDSNQPQHF
size: few; J: TRBJ1-6; length: 13; D: TRBD1; V: TRBV27; DNA: TGTGCCAGCAGTTTTACAGGGGATTCACCCCTCCACTTT; CDR3: CASSFTGDSPLHF
size: NA; J: TRBJ1-2; length: 13; D: NA; V: TRBV7-9; DNA: TGTGCCAGCAGTCAAAGCCAAAACTATGGCTACACCTTC; CDR3: CASSQSQNYGYTF
size: NA; J: TRBJ2-5; length: 15; D: NA; V: TRBV6-5; DNA: TGTGCCAGCAGACCGGACACCCCGAGGGGAGAGACCCAGTACTTC; CDR3: CASRPDTPRGETQYF
size: few; J: TRBJ1-4; length: 14; D: NA; V: TRBV6-1; DNA: TGTGCCAGCAGTGAACTTAATTACATAGAAAAACTGTTTTTT; CDR3: CASSELNYIEKLFF
size: NA; J: TRBJ2-5; length: 10; D: NA; V: TRBV10-1; DNA: TGCGCCAGCCCAAGAGAGACCCAGTACTTC; CDR3: CASPRETQYF
size: NA; J: TRBJ2-7; length: 12; D: NA; V: TRBV10-2; DNA: TGCGCCAGCAGTCAAGACAGAGAGGGGCAGTACTTC; CDR3: CASSQDREGQYF
size: NA; J: TRBJ1-1; length: 12; D: TRBD1; V: TRBV29-1; DNA: TGCAGCGCGGGACAGGGCAAAACTGAAGCTTTCTTT; CDR3: CSAGQGKTEAFF
size: NA; J: TRBJ1-1; length: 15; D: TRBD1; V: TRBV18; DNA: TGTGCCAGCTCACTCCGACAGGGCCTAAACACTGAAGCTTTCTTT; CDR3: CASSLRQGLNTEAFF
size: NA; J: TRBJ2-1; length: 12; D: NA; V: TRBV11-3; DNA: TGTGCCAGCAGCCTAGGCTTAGCCCCTCCGTTCTTC; CDR3: CASSLGLAPPFF
size: few; J: TRBJ2-1; length: 15; D: NA; V: TRBV27; DNA: TGTGCCAGCAGTCCACAATTGCGACAGGGCAGGGGGGATTTCTTC; CDR3: CASSPQLRQGRGDFF
size: NA; J: TRBJ1-2; length: 14; D: TRBD1; V: TRBV7-2; DNA: TGTGCCAGCAGCTTAGGAGGGGGCGCCTATGGCTACACCTTC; CDR3: CASSLGGGAYGYTF
size: NA; J: TRBJ2-6; length: 18; D: TRBD2; V: TRBV7-9; DNA: TGTGCCAGCAGCCCCCGTGGGGGAGGGAGCTCTGGGGCCAACGTCCTGACTTTC; CDR3: CASSPRGGGSSGANVLTF
size: NA; J: TRBJ2-1; length: 14; D: TRBD1; V: TRBV7-6; DNA: TGTGCCAGCAGCCGGGGACAGGGCTACAATGAGCAGTTCTTC; CDR3: CASSRGQGYNEQFF
size: few; J: TRBJ2-7; length: 12; D: NA; V: TRBV10-2; DNA: TGCGCCACCTCCCGGCTCGCATACGAGCAGTACTTC; CDR3: CATSRLAYEQYF
size: NA; J: TRBJ2-6; length: 18; D: NA; V: TRBV4-1; DNA: TGCGCCAGCAGCCAAGGAGGGAGGGGGCGGAGTGGGGCCAACGTCCTGACTTTC; CDR3: CASSQGGRGRSGANVLTF
size: few; J: TRBJ1-1; length: 13; D: NA; V: TRBV18; DNA: TGTGCCAGCTCACCGGGGCCAAACACTGAAGCTTTCTTT; CDR3: CASSPGPNTEAFF